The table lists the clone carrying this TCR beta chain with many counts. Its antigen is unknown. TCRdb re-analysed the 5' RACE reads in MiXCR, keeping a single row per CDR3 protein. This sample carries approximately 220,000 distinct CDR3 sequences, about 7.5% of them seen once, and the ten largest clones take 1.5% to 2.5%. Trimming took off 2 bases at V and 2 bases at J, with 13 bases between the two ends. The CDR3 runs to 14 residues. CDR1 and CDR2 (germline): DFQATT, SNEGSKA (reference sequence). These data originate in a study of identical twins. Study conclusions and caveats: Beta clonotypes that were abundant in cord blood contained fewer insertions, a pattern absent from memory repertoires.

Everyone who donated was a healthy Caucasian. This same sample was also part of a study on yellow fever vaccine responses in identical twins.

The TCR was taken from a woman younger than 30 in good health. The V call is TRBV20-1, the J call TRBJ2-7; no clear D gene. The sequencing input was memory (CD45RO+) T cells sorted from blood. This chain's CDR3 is CSARPMVEPYEQYF. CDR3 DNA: TGCAGTGCTAGACCTATGGTAGAACCCTACGAGCAGTACTTC.